In its sample, the clone carrying this T cell receptor beta chain was seen many times. Time point noted: newly diagnosed GD, antithyroid drugs for less than 3 months. With RNA extracted from PBMCs as input, the TCR library was made. Enrollment of patients was through an endocrinology department in Xi'an, China. Construction of TCR beta libraries relied on iRepertoire HTBI primers and on Arm-PCR targeting CDR3 regions. TCRdb used MiXCR to reprocess the multiplex PCR reads, holding one entry per CDR3 protein. The sample holds fewer than 650,000 distinct CDR3 sequences; 15% to 20% are singletons and the top ten take about 20%. The data were taken from a study of regulatory T cells in long-lasting Graves disease. Trimming left V 3 bases short and J 3 bases short, with 9 bases between. The CDR3 length is 12 residues. Looked up from germline, CDR1 is DFQATT and CDR2 is SNEGSKA (reference sequence). These data were also reused for a study on T cells in Graves' hyperthyroidism and ophthalmopathy. That study adds: Blood also contained most expanded thyroid clonotypes above 0.001.

The sample in question was peripheral blood mononuclear cells (PBMCs), obtained at new diagnosis, from a patient treated with antithyroid drugs. The clonotype comes from a young woman with Graves disease. This chain joins TRBV20-1 and TRBJ2-7; D is perhaps TRBD2 (6 bases). For the CDR3, the DNA is TGCAGTGCTAGTGAGGGAGGCTACGAGCAGTACTTC. Its protein product is CSASEGGYEQYF.